Following are 28 T cell receptor beta chains from one sample sequenced in a study of CD8 T cells in ankylosing spondylitis. One entry per CDR3 protein results from TCRdb running MiXCR on the 5' RACE reads. Of around 320,000 distinct CDR3 sequences listed, less than 25% were seen once; the top ten hold under 4%. The sample was blood, either unsorted or a sorted T cell fraction (not recorded which). The receptor source for this set is a female donor with ankylosing spondylitis or in good health (not recorded which).

The genes are TRBV20-1 and TRBJ1-1; no clear D gene. The CDR3 totals 14 residues. Trimming took 6 bases from V and 4 from J, leaving 18 bases between them. Looked up from germline, CDR1 is DFQATT and CDR2 is SNEGSKA (reference sequence). CDR3 nucleotide sequence: TGCAGTGCCAGACTCTTGGCATTCCGCACTGAAGCTTTCTTT. Translated, it gives CSARLLAFRTEAFF.

Ten or more counts support this clonotype. V usage is TRBV20-1 and J usage is TRBJ2-1, with 10 bases identical to TRBD2. CDR1 is DFQATT, CDR2 SNEGSKA, per germline (reference sequence). The CDR3 length is 14 residues. Trimming cost V 8 bases and J 2 bases; bases outside gene matches: 6. CDR3 residues: CSNRLAGAYNEQFF. The CDR3 DNA is TGCAGTAACAGGCTAGCGGGGGCCTACAATGAGCAGTTCTTC.

The J gene is TRBJ1-4, the V gene TRBV20-1; D not resolved. V was clipped by 3 bases and J by 7 bases, with 9 bases between them. This CDR3 has 12 residues. Germline assignment: CDR1 DFQATT and CDR2 SNEGSKA (reference sequence). CDR3 DNA: TGCAGTGCTAGTGGATCGTCTGAAAAACTGTTTTTT. Its translation: CSASGSSEKLFF.

The V gene is TRBV15, the J gene TRBJ2-1; D not certain. CDR1 and CDR2 (germline): LNHNV, YYDKDF (reference sequence). The CDR3 is made up of 13 amino acids. V was shortened by 1 base and J by 9 bases, with 10 bases between the two germline ends. The CDR3 loop reads CATSRVTRGEQFF. DNA of the CDR3: TGTGCCACCAGCAGAGTCACGAGAGGTGAGCAGTTCTTC.

A few counts support this clonotype. The V gene is TRBV6-1, the J gene TRBJ2-1, with 10 bases lining up with TRBD2. Losses at the gene ends were 6 bases for V and 7 bases for J; bases not matched to a gene: 15. Per the germline V gene, CDR1 is MNHNS and CDR2 is SASEGT. This CDR3 contains 17 residues. The CDR3: CASSPILVAGGKNEQFF. Written as DNA, the CDR3 is TGTGCCAGCAGCCCCATATTAGTAGCGGGAGGAAAGAATGAGCAGTTCTTC.

This chain links TRBV7-9 with TRBJ2-1; tentatively, D is TRBD2 (5 bases). Germline V gene data show CDR1 as SEHNR and CDR2 as FQNEAQ (reference sequence). CDR3 length equals 12 residues. Trimming removed 2 bases at V and 9 bases at J, with 8 bases between. The CDR3 nucleotides are TGTGCCAGCAGCTTAAGCGCGGGTGAGCAGTTCTTC. Amino acid sequence: CASSLSAGEQFF.

V is TRBV5-5 and J is TRBJ2-3, with 9 bases matching TRBD1. Germline V gives CDR1 SGHKS, CDR2 YYEKEE (reference sequence). V lost 4 bases and J lost 7; bases outside the gene matches: 13. The CDR3 spans 16 residues. The chain's CDR3 is CASSPTGGYEPYTQYF. CDR3 sequence (DNA): TGTGCCAGCAGCCCGACAGGGGGGTATGAGCCTTATACGCAGTATTTT.

V is TRBV12-3 or TRBV12-4 and J is TRBJ2-1; the D gene could be TRBD1 or TRBD2 (5 bases each). The CDR3 has 13 amino acids. Trimming removed 10 bases from V and 8 bases from J, with 18 bases in between. The CDR3 region has the DNA TGTGCCATCTGGACTCTCGAGGGGTATGAGCAGTTCTTC. This encodes CAIWTLEGYEQFF.

A few counts support this clonotype. This rearrangement joins TRBV5-1 to TRBJ1-2, with D unclear. Per the germline V gene, CDR1 is SGHRS and CDR2 is YFSETQ. The ends were cut back, 3 bases at V and 3 bases at J, with 9 bases in the middle. CDR3 length: 13 amino acids. The CDR3 region has the DNA TGCGCCAGCAGCTCAGCTGTAGACTATGGCTACACCTTC. Translated: CASSSAVDYGYTF.

This clonotype was counted a few times. The chain joins TRBV6-2 or TRBV6-3 to TRBJ2-2, with TRBD2 matching over 11 bases. The CDR3 totals 16 residues. Germline V gene sequence: CDR1 MNHEY, CDR2 SVGEGT. The V segment lost 6 bases and the J segment 2 bases; nucleotides outside the gene matches: 5. CDR3 nucleotide sequence: TGTGCCAGCAGAGGACTAGCGGGCCTAAACACCGGGGAGCTGTTTTTT. Translating it yields CASRGLAGLNTGELFF.

This clonotype appeared many times. The V and J genes are TRBV24-1 and TRBJ2-1; TRBD2 matches 9 bases. CDR3 length equals 12 residues. Trimming took 3 bases from V and 13 from J; bases not matched to a gene: 3. The V gene's germline CDR1 is KGHDR and CDR2 SFDVKD. CDR3 DNA: TGTGCCACCAGTGATGGGACTAGCCGTCAGTTCTTC. Translated: CATSDGTSRQFF.

This chain connects TRBV7-9 to TRBJ1-2, with 7 bases aligning to TRBD1. The length of the CDR3 is 15 residues. Unmatched junction bases numbered 9, after V lost 0 bases and J lost 8 bases. Per germline, CDR1 SEHNR and CDR2 FQNEAQ (reference sequence). The CDR3 DNA reads as TGTGCCAGCAGCTTAGCACGACAGGGCTTAGGGGGCTACACCTTC. Translation gives CASSLARQGLGGYTF.

This clonotype has just a few counts. The junction shows a germline mismatch at one end, possibly a read error. The rearrangement uses TRBV7-9 and TRBJ1-3; D is undetermined. The CDR3 is 14 amino acids. CDR1 SEHNR and CDR2 FQNEAQ come from the germline V gene (reference sequence). CDR3 DNA sequence: TGTGCCAGCAGCTTAGCGGCGTCCGGAAACACCACATATTTT. Translating gives CASSLAASGNTTYF.

The chain couples TRBV19 to TRBJ2-6; D may be TRBD2 (6 bases). Looked up from germline, CDR1 is LNHDA and CDR2 is SQIVND (reference sequence). This CDR3 spans 16 amino acids. V was trimmed by 10 bases and J by 0 bases, leaving 16 bases between them. The CDR3 region is CATNGGRLSGANVLTF. CDR3 DNA sequence: TGTGCCACAAACGGGGGTCGACTCTCTGGGGCCAACGTCCTGACTTTC.

This sequence joins TRBV10-3 and TRBJ2-1; D is unclear. V was shortened by 0 bases and J by 5 bases, with 11 bases between the two germline ends. The length of the CDR3 is 15 residues. Germline V CDR1 and CDR2: ENHRY, SYGVKD. Here the CDR3 DNA reads TGTGCCATCAGTGAGTCCTGGGCATCTCACAATGAGCAGTTCTTC. It encodes CAISESWASHNEQFF.

The table lists this clonotype with a few counts. The V call is TRBV24-1, the J call TRBJ1-2, with D unresolved. Germline loops: CDR1 KGHDR, CDR2 SFDVKD. Trimming removed 3 bases at V and 7 bases at J, with 20 bases between. The CDR3 runs 16 residues. CDR3 loop: CATSDRFGSAYLGYTF. The CDR3 DNA is TGTGCCACCAGTGATCGTTTCGGGAGCGCCTATCTTGGCTACACCTTC.

This clonotype was seen more than once but under ten times. The rearrangement joins TRBV10-3 to TRBJ2-1; D is uncertain. V was shortened by 8 bases and J by 5 bases, with 7 bases between the two germline ends. Germline CDR1 reads ENHRY; CDR2 reads SYGVKD. The CDR3 loop spans 11 amino acids. In nucleotides, the CDR3 is TGTGCCATCGGCGATAACAATGAGCAGTTCTTC. It codes for CAIGDNNEQFF.

The chain employs TRBV2 and TRBJ2-1, with 14 bases aligning to TRBD2. Germline V lookup: CDR1 SNHLY, CDR2 FYNNEI. J gave up 9 bases and V 4 bases, and 8 bases lay outside the gene matches. The CDR3 runs to 16 residues. The CDR3 loop reads CASSVRGTSGRGEQFF. CDR3 sequence (DNA): TGTGCCAGCAGTGTGCGGGGGACTAGCGGGAGAGGTGAGCAGTTCTTC.

The V call is TRBV6-1, the J call TRBJ2-1; 12 bases align to TRBD2. The CDR3 spans 15 residues. From germline, CDR1 is MNHNS and CDR2 SASEGT. J lost 7 bases, V lost 5 bases, and 6 bases had no gene match. CDR3 DNA: TGTGCCAGCAGTACACTAGCGGGAGGAGGTAATGAGCAGTTCTTC. Translated: CASSTLAGGGNEQFF.

The rearrangement joins TRBV10-3 to TRBJ2-5, with D possibly TRBD2 on 5 matching bases. Germline loops: CDR1 ENHRY, CDR2 SYGVKD. V shed 4 bases and J shed 0 bases, with 15 bases lying between them. The length of the CDR3 is 16 residues. CDR3 in amino acids: CAISAVGKEYQETQYF. For the CDR3, the DNA is TGTGCCATCAGTGCGGTCGGGAAAGAGTACCAAGAGACCCAGTACTTC.

The table lists this clonotype with a few counts. The genes are TRBV5-6 and TRBJ2-1, with D uncertain. The V end lost 4 bases, the J end lost 4 bases, and 9 bases lay between the germline ends. CDR3 length: 13 amino acids. CDR1 and CDR2 from the germline V gene are SGHDT and YYEEEE. The CDR3 DNA reads TGTGCCAGCAGCGCGACTCGGTACAATGAGCAGTTCTTC. Translation gives CASSATRYNEQFF.

The chain couples TRBV7-9 to TRBJ2-5; D might be TRBD2 (5 bases). V was pared by 8 bases and J by 2 bases, with 15 bases between. CDR1 and CDR2 from the germline V gene are SEHNR and FQNEAQ (reference sequence). The CDR3 covers 14 residues. CDR3 sequence (DNA): TGTGCCAGCCGGGGAAGCGGTTCACAAGAGACCCAGTACTTC. The encoded protein is CASRGSGSQETQYF. Together with reference TRBV7-9 and TRBJ2-5, the CDR3 gives the full variable domain: DTGVSQNPRHKITKRGQNVTFRCDPISEHNRLYWYRQTLGQGPEFLTYFQNEAQLEKSRLLSDRFSAERPKGSFSTLEIQRTEQGDSAMYLCASRGSGSQETQYFGPGTRLLVL.

This clonotype has at least ten counts. J is TRBJ1-2 and V is TRBV20-1; D gene uncertain. The V gene's germline CDR1 is DFQATT and CDR2 SNEGSKA (reference sequence). This CDR3 region has 13 residues. Trimming cost V 3 bases and J 5 bases, with 13 bases left between them. The chain's CDR3 is CSASESGFYGYTF. CDR3 bases: TGCAGTGCTAGCGAATCAGGCTTTTATGGCTACACCTTC.

The sample holds many counts of this clonotype. This chain links TRBV20-1 with TRBJ2-1, with D uncertain. Trimming removed 5 bases at V and 7 bases at J, with 12 bases between. Germline V CDR1 and CDR2: DFQATT, SNEGSKA (reference sequence). The CDR3 is 12 residues long. CDR3 DNA: TGCAGTGCTCGGCCAGCGAGGAATGAGCAGTTCTTC. Translation: CSARPARNEQFF.

The chain couples TRBV20-1 to TRBJ1-5; D is unclear. Germline values: CDR1 DFQATT, CDR2 SNEGSKA (reference sequence). This CDR3 contains 13 residues. Trimming pared 6 bases from V and 4 bases from J, leaving 13 bases between. DNA for the CDR3: TGCAGTGCATCTAGACGTCGGAATCAGCCCCAGCATTTT. Protein: CSASRRRNQPQHF.

The chain couples TRBV12-3 or TRBV12-4 to TRBJ2-3, with D uncertain. There are 17 residues in the CDR3. V lost 6 bases and J 4 bases, leaving 23 bases between the germline ends. The CDR3 spells CASRSPWGGQLPDTQYF. The CDR3 region has the DNA TGTGCCAGCAGGAGTCCTTGGGGTGGGCAGCTCCCAGATACGCAGTATTTT.

This clonotype has just a few counts. This chain joins TRBV5-1 and TRBJ2-1; 9 nucleotides agree with TRBD2. J gave up 1 base and V 5 bases, and 10 bases lay outside the gene matches. This CDR3 comprises 17 residues. CDR1 and CDR2 from the germline V gene are SGHRS and YFSETQ. The CDR3 DNA follows: TGCGCCAGCAGGTCCATAGCGGGAGTAGAGTCCTACAATGAGCAGTTCTTC. This sequence encodes CASRSIAGVESYNEQFF. The entire variable domain, with the rest obtained from reference TRBV5-1 and TRBJ2-1, is as follows: KAGVTQTPRYLIKTRGQQVTLSCSPISGHRSVSWYQQTPGQGLQFLFEYFSETQRNKGNFPGRFSGRQFSNSRSEMNVSTLELGDSALYLCASRSIAGVESYNEQFFGPGTRLTVL.

This clonotype was counted a few times. The chain recombines TRBV5-1 with TRBJ2-1, with TRBD2 matching over 14 bases. The germline gives CDR1 SGHRS, CDR2 YFSETQ. Trimming removed 0 bases from V and 0 bases from J; junction bases left unmatched: 5. CDR3 size: 19 residues. As DNA, the CDR3 is TGCGCCAGCAGCTTGGGACTAGCGGGAGGGCGAAGCTCCTACAATGAGCAGTTCTTC. It is translated as CASSLGLAGGRSSYNEQFF.